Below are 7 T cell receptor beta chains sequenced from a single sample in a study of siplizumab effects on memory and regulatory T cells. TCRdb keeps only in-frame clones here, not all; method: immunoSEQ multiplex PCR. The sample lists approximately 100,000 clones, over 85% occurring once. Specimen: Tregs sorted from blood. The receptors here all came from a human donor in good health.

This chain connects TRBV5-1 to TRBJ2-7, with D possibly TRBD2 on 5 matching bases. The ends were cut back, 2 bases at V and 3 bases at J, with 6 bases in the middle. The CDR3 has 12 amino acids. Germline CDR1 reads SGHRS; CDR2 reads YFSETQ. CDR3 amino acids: CASSFSGYEQYF. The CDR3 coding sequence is TGCGCCAGCAGCTTCAGCGGCTACGAGCAGTACTTC. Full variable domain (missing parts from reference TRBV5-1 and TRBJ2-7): KAGVTQTPRYLIKTRGQQVTLSCSPISGHRSVSWYQQTPGQGLQFLFEYFSETQRNKGNFPGRFSGRQFSNSRSEMNVSTLELGDSALYLCASSFSGYEQYFGPGTRLTVT.

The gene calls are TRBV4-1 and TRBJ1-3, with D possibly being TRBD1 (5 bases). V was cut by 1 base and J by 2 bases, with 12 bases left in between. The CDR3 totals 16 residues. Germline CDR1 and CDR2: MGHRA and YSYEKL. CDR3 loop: CASSQGRGRAGNTIYF. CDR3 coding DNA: TGCGCCAGCAGCCAAGGACGGGGCAGGGCTGGAAACACCATATATTTT.

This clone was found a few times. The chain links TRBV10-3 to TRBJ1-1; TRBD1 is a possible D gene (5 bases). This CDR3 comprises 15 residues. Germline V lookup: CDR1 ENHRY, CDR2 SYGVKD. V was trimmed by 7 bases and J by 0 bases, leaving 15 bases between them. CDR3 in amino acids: CAITHGGRMNTEAFF. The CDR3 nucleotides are TGTGCCATCACTCACGGGGGACGAATGAACACTGAAGCTTTCTTT.

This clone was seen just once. Here the CDR3 reads CASSLDPSGNEQFF. Here the CDR3 DNA reads TGTGCCAGCAGCTTAGATCCTAGCGGCAATGAGCAGTTCTTC. V usage is TRBV7-3 and J usage is TRBJ2-1; 7 bases line up with TRBD2. CDR1 SGHTA and CDR2 FQGTGA come from the germline V gene. Trimming cost V 2 bases and J 6 bases; bases outside gene matches: 4. The CDR3 runs to 14 residues.

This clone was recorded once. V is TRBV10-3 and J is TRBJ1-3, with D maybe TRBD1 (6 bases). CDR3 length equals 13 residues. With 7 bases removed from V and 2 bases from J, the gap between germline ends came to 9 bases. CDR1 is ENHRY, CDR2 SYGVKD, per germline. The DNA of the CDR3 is TGTGCCATCAAGGGGGGGCCTGGAAACACCATATATTTT. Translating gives CAIKGGPGNTIYF.

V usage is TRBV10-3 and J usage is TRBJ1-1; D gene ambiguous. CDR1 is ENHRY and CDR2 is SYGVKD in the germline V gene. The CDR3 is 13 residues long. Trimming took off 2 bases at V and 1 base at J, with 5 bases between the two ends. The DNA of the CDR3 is TGTGCCATCAGTGAGCTTTCGAACACTGAAGCTTTCTTT. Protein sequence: CAISELSNTEAFF.

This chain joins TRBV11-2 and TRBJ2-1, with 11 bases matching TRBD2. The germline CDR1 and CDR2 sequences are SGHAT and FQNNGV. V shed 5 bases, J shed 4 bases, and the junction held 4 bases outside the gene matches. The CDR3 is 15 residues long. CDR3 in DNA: TGTGCCAGCAGCCGTAGCGGGGGGGTTTACAATGAGCAGTTCTTC. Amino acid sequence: CASSRSGGVYNEQFF.